This T cell receptor beta chain is from a study of post-analysis software for immune sequencing data. Study results and limitations: The study found TRBV5-6, TRBV5-1 and TRBV20-1 among roughly 5 TRBV segments more frequent in patients than controls. There was significantly lower normalized Chao1 diversity in multiple sclerosis patients than in controls.

The library was made from cDNA and included unique molecular identifiers. TCRdb fed the PCR reads into MiXCR, producing one record per CDR3 protein. The table includes under 200,000 distinct CDR3 sequences, 29% detected once. Germline lookup yields CDR1 MDHEN and CDR2 SYDVKM. The CDR3 is 11 amino acids. The germline V and J ends were trimmed by 9 bases and 2 bases, with 8 bases remaining between them. This clonotype has only one observation. Its antigen remains unidentified. The specimen sequenced was blood. The rearrangement links TRBV28 to TRBJ2-7, with TRBD2 as a possible D gene (6 bases). The receptor comes from a girl aged 2-17 years with multiple sclerosis. The CDR3 here is CASGRTYEQYF. The CDR3 region has the DNA TGTGCCAGTGGGAGGACCTACGAGCAGTACTTC.